This T cell receptor beta chain was observed in a study of T cell responses to AZD1222 COVID-19 vaccine. A remark on this clone: The antigen remains unidentified.

The CDR3 has 16 residues. V lost 3 bases to trimming and J lost 2 bases, with 16 bases between them. Per the germline V gene, CDR1 is KGHSH and CDR2 is LQKENI. The protocol was immunoSEQ multiplex PCR, while the TCRdb copy is restricted to in-frame clones and leaves out a portion. The sample carries about 78,000 clones, about nine tenths recorded once. Findings of the study overall: Donors skewed white British and female; clonal diversity was possibly underestimated. Unmutated variant regions are reportedly the target of nearly half of TCRs that are spike-specific. With two AZD1222 doses given, Spike-specific TCR breadth and depth both rose.

The receptor's source is an adult in good health. This chain uses TRBV18 with TRBJ1-1, with D tentatively TRBD1 (5 bases). The source material was peripheral blood, sampled on day 0 of AZD1222 vaccination. CDR3 sequence reads: CASSPSGTRVNTEAFF. CDR3 nucleotides: TGTGCCAGCTCACCTTCAGGGACTCGGGTAAACACTGAAGCTTTCTTT.